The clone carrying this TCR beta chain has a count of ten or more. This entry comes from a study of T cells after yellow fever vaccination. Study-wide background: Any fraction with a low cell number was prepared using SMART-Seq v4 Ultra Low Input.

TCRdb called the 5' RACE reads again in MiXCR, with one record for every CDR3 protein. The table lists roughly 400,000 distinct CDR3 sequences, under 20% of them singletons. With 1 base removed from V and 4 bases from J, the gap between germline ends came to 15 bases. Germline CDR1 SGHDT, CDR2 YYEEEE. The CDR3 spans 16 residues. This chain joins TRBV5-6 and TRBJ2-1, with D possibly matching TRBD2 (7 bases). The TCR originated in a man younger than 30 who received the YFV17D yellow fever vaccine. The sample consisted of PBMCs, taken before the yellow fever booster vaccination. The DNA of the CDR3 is TGTGCCAGCAGCTTGAGGGGGGGATCTACGTACAATGAGCAGTTCTTC. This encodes CASSLRGGSTYNEQFF.